The 12 T cell receptor beta chains in this list originate from one sample, sequenced in a study of OX40 agonist ivuxolimab in advanced cancers. Sequencing was performed with immunoSEQ multiplex PCR; in TCRdb, only in-frame clones are kept and a portion is missing. The sample holds 130,000 or so clones, 93% seen once. The sample was CD4+ or CD8+ T cells sorted from blood, taken in a trial of the OX40 agonist ivuxolimab. These receptors were obtained from an adult with an advanced solid tumor such as melanoma, head and neck, liver or kidney cancer.

The V and J genes are TRBV5-1 and TRBJ2-3; D may match TRBD1 or TRBD2 (5 bases each). This CDR3 has 17 residues. Deletions cut 4 bases from V and 2 bases from J, with 20 bases between. Germline CDR1 reads SGHRS; CDR2 reads YFSETQ. The CDR3 bases are TGCGCCAGCAGCGCCATGGAACGGGGCATCTCCACAGATACGCAGTATTTT. Translating it yields CASSAMERGISTDTQYF.

This chain links TRBV7-2 with TRBJ1-4; no clear D gene. From germline, CDR1 is SGHTA and CDR2 FQGNSA. V lost 0 bases and J 3 bases, leaving 8 bases between the germline ends. The CDR3 is made up of 15 amino acids. CDR3 sequence: CASSLAQLPNEKLFF. CDR3 nucleotides: TGTGCCAGCAGCTTAGCGCAGCTGCCTAATGAAAAACTGTTTTTT.

The genes are TRBV7-9 and TRBJ1-2; D is possibly TRBD1 (6 bases). Germline CDR1 SEHNR, CDR2 FQNEAQ (reference sequence). The CDR3 length is 13 residues. The V end was cut by 5 bases, the J end by 4 bases, with 11 bases between. CDR3 nucleotide sequence: TGTGCCAGCAGCCCCGGGACACTCTATGGCTACACCTTC. This sequence encodes CASSPGTLYGYTF.

This rearrangement joins TRBV6-6 to TRBJ2-3, with no clear D. CDR3 length: 14 residues. V dropped 0 bases and J dropped 4 bases, with 8 bases sitting between them. Germline values: CDR1 MNHNY, CDR2 SVGAGI (reference sequence). As DNA, the CDR3 is TGTGCCAGCAGTTACTCGATGGACGCAGATACGCAGTATTTT. Amino acid sequence: CASSYSMDADTQYF.

This clone has only one observation. This chain's CDR3 is CASSLSRTGGTEAFF. The CDR3 DNA follows: TGTGCCAGCAGCTTGTCGAGGACAGGGGGAACTGAAGCTTTCTTT. J is TRBJ1-1 and V is TRBV5-6; 10 nucleotides line up with TRBD1. CDR1 and CDR2 (germline): SGHDT, YYEEEE. With V trimmed by 1 base and J by 5 bases, 5 bases remained unmatched. CDR3 length: 15 residues.

This chain uses TRBV21-1 with TRBJ2-7. TRBV21-1 is deemed a pseudogene. The CDR3 spans 14 residues. The chain's CDR3 is CASSKGTPSYEQYF. The CDR3 DNA reads as TGTGCCAGCAGCAAGGGGACGCCTTCCTACGAGCAGTACTTC.

The table lists this clone with a count of one. CDR3 in amino acids: CASSYSGDGYDQPQHF. The CDR3 DNA reads as TGTGCCAGCAGTTACTCGGGGGACGGTTACGATCAGCCCCAGCATTTT. The chain has TRBV6-6 and TRBJ1-5; D perhaps matches TRBD1 (5 bases). CDR1 is MNHNY and CDR2 is SVGAGI in the germline V gene (reference sequence). Trimming cost V 0 bases and J 5 bases, with 14 bases left between them. The CDR3 spans 16 residues.

V and J are TRBV6-4 and TRBJ2-3, with 7 bases that match TRBD1. CDR3 length equals 14 residues. The ends lost 2 bases at V and 4 bases at J; junction bases unmatched: 3. CDR1 is MRHNA and CDR2 is SNTAGT in the germline V gene. CDR3 sequence reads: CASSDRDSADTQYF. The CDR3 nucleotides are TGTGCCAGCAGTGACCGGGACAGCGCAGATACGCAGTATTTT.

The gene calls are TRBV9 and TRBJ2-3; D is uncertain. Germline CDR1 and CDR2: SGDLS and YYNGEE. The CDR3 consists of 15 residues. The V end lost 3 bases, the J end lost 1 base, and 12 bases lay between the germline ends. The CDR3 nucleotides are TGTGCCAGCAGCGCCGCGAGAACGGGCACAGATACGCAGTATTTT. Protein: CASSAARTGTDTQYF.

The CDR3 nucleotides are TGTGCCAGCAGTCCCCGTTTACGGAGCTCCTACGAGCAGTACTTC. This encodes CASSPRLRSSYEQYF. The chain is built from TRBV27 and TRBJ2-7; D ambiguous. Looked up from germline, CDR1 is MNHEY and CDR2 is SMNVEV (reference sequence). Deletions cut 5 bases from V and 0 bases from J, with 14 bases between. The CDR3 has 15 amino acids.

The CDR3 region has the DNA TGTGCCAGCAGGGGGGGCTACTCTGGAAACACCATATATTTT. Amino acid sequence: CASRGGYSGNTIYF. The chain employs TRBV28 and TRBJ1-3, with D maybe TRBD1 (6 bases). The CDR3 sequence is 14 residues long. Germline lookup yields CDR1 MDHEN and CDR2 SYDVKM. Trimming cost V 6 bases and J 0 bases, with 9 bases left between them. Full variable domain (remainder filled in from reference TRBV28 and TRBJ1-3): DVKVTQSSRYLVKRTGEKVFLECVQDMDHENMFWYRQDPGLGLRLIYFSYDVKMKEKGDIPEGYSVSREKKERFSLILESASTNQTSMYLCASRGGYSGNTIYFGEGSWLTVV.

The chain uses TRBV4-1 and TRBJ2-7; tentative D call: TRBD2 (6 bases). The CDR3 extends over 16 amino acids. The V gene's germline CDR1 is MGHRA and CDR2 YSYEKL. Trimming stripped 4 bases from V and 0 bases from J, with 16 bases between. Written as DNA, the CDR3 is TGCGCCAGCAGCCGACAACCTAGCGAAAGCTCCTACGAGCAGTACTTC. It encodes CASSRQPSESSYEQYF.